The 31 T cell receptor beta chains below all came from one sample that was sequenced in a study of T cell responses to AZD1222 COVID-19 vaccine. Repertoires were generated with immunoSEQ multiplex PCR, while TCRdb's copy carries only in-frame clones and drops some. The table includes roughly 150,000 clones, around 90% detected once. The specimen comprised peripheral blood, sampled on day 0 of AZD1222 vaccination. The source of these receptors is an adult in good health.

The J gene is TRBJ2-7, the V gene TRBV28; D perhaps matches TRBD1 (6 bases). CDR1 is MDHEN, CDR2 SYDVKM, per germline. Trimming left V 6 bases short and J 3 bases short, with 15 bases between. There are 14 residues in the CDR3. CDR3 in DNA: TGTGCCAGCAGAGACCCGACAGGCTACTACGAGCAGTACTTC. It yields the protein CASRDPTGYYEQYF. Full variable domain (outside the CDR3, taken from reference TRBV28 and TRBJ2-7): DVKVTQSSRYLVKRTGEKVFLECVQDMDHENMFWYRQDPGLGLRLIYFSYDVKMKEKGDIPEGYSVSREKKERFSLILESASTNQTSMYLCASRDPTGYYEQYFGPGTRLTVT.

V gene TRBV28 combines with J gene TRBJ2-7; D call uncertain. This CDR3 spans 12 amino acids. V gave up 6 bases and J gave up 3 bases, with 9 bases separating them. CDR1 is MDHEN and CDR2 is SYDVKM in the germline V gene. The CDR3 sequence: CASSNTVYEQYF. The CDR3, as DNA: TGTGCCAGCAGCAATACAGTCTACGAGCAGTACTTC.

The chain has TRBV6-5 and TRBJ2-1; no firm D call. Trimming took off 9 bases at V and 4 bases at J, with 13 bases between the two ends. Germline V gives CDR1 MNHEY, CDR2 SVGAGI. This CDR3 spans 13 amino acids. In DNA form, the CDR3 reads TGTGCCAGGAAGGCGTTAGGGTACAATGAGCAGTTCTTC. Its protein product is CARKALGYNEQFF.

This clone has just a few counts. J is TRBJ2-2 and V is TRBV14; 10 bases align to TRBD1. The CDR3 length is 15 residues. After removal of 3 bases from V and 5 bases from J, the junction contained 3 bases not matched to a gene. Germline V gives CDR1 SGHDN, CDR2 FVKESK. Here the CDR3 reads CASSHRQGATGELFF. CDR3 in DNA: TGTGCCAGCAGCCATCGACAGGGGGCTACCGGGGAGCTGTTTTTT.

The genes are TRBV5-8 and TRBJ1-2; D remains ambiguous. Germline V lookup: CDR1 SGHTS, CDR2 YDEGEE. The CDR3 is 13 residues long. The germline V and J ends were trimmed by 4 bases and 8 bases, with 15 bases remaining between them. CDR3 sequence: CASSPVGPWGYTF. The CDR3 bases are TGTGCCAGCAGCCCGGTTGGCCCTTGGGGCTACACCTTC.

CDR3 sequence: CASSLGRGLNYGYTF. Written as DNA, the CDR3 is TGTGCCAGCAGCTTGGGGCGGGGACTAAACTATGGCTACACCTTC. This chain joins TRBV5-4 and TRBJ1-2, with D perhaps matching TRBD1 (5 bases). The ends were cut back, 0 bases at V and 2 bases at J, with 11 bases in the middle. The germline V gene has CDR1 SGHNT and CDR2 YYREEE (reference sequence). This CDR3 is 15 amino acids long. Supplemented by reference TRBV5-4 and TRBJ1-2, the full variable domain reads ETGVTQSPTHLIKTRGQQVTLRCSSQSGHNTVSWYQQALGQGPQFIFQYYREEENGRGNFPPRFSGLQFPNYSSELNVNALELDDSALYLCASSLGRGLNYGYTFGSGTRLTVV.

V gene TRBV14 combines with J gene TRBJ2-5; D unclear. Germline-derived CDR1 and CDR2 are SGHDN and FVKESK. This CDR3 has 12 residues. The V end was cut by 0 bases, the J end by 7 bases, with 6 bases between. The CDR3 region is CASSQDSRTQYF. The CDR3 bases are TGTGCCAGCAGCCAAGATAGTAGGACCCAGTACTTC.

This chain joins TRBV7-9 and TRBJ2-1; TRBD1 aligns across 7 bases. Germline CDR1 SEHNR, CDR2 FQNEAQ (reference sequence). CDR3 length: 14 residues. Trimming cost V 0 bases and J 8 bases; bases outside gene matches: 4. The CDR3: CASSLARTGDEQFF. The CDR3 region has the DNA TGTGCCAGCAGCTTAGCGCGCACAGGGGATGAGCAGTTCTTC.

The rearrangement links TRBV27 to TRBJ1-5; D possibly corresponds to TRBD1 (5 bases). Germline values: CDR1 MNHEY, CDR2 SMNVEV (reference sequence). With 4 bases removed from V and 3 bases from J, the gap between germline ends came to 10 bases. The CDR3 totals 14 residues. The CDR3 reads CASSWSRDNQPQHF. Written as DNA, the CDR3 is TGTGCCAGCAGTTGGTCCAGGGACAATCAGCCCCAGCATTTT.

V is TRBV11-2 and J is TRBJ2-2; TRBD2 matches at 8 bases. Germline loops: CDR1 SGHAT, CDR2 FQNNGV. The V segment lost 5 bases and the J segment 2 bases; nucleotides outside the gene matches: 13. The CDR3 runs 18 residues. The CDR3 is CASSDELEWTSNTGELFF. CDR3 nucleotide sequence: TGTGCCAGCAGCGACGAATTGGAATGGACTAGCAACACCGGGGAGCTGTTTTTT. The full variable domain, its missing parts supplied by reference TRBV11-2 and TRBJ2-2, is EAGVAQSPRYKIIEKRQSVAFWCNPISGHATLYWYQQILGQGPKLLIQFQNNGVVDDSQLPKDRFSAERLKGVDSTLKIQPAKLEDSAVYLCASSDELEWTSNTGELFFGEGSRLTVL.

V and J are TRBV5-1 and TRBJ2-7; no reliable D call. The CDR3 extends over 13 amino acids. The germline V gene encodes CDR1 SGHRS and CDR2 YFSETQ. The germline V and J ends were trimmed by 5 bases and 4 bases, with 13 bases remaining between them. CDR3 region: CASSHIAEYEQYF. The CDR3 DNA reads as TGCGCCAGCAGTCACATTGCGGAATACGAGCAGTACTTC.

The chain carries TRBV7-2 and TRBJ1-1; maybe TRBD1 (5 bases). The germline gives CDR1 SGHTA, CDR2 FQGNSA. V was trimmed by 3 bases and J by 8 bases, leaving 13 bases between them. This CDR3 comprises 13 residues. CDR3: CASSFPGVREAFF. The CDR3 region has the DNA TGTGCCAGCAGCTTCCCGGGGGTTCGGGAAGCTTTCTTT.

The genes are TRBV30 and TRBJ1-1, with a weak D call TRBD1 (5 bases). Germline assignment: CDR1 GTSNPN and CDR2 SVGIG (reference sequence). CDR3 size: 12 residues. The germline V and J ends were trimmed by 3 bases and 5 bases, with 10 bases remaining between them. The CDR3 nucleotides are TGTGCCTGGAGATTCGGGGGGACTGAAGCTTTCTTT. Its protein product is CAWRFGGTEAFF.

This sequence joins TRBV5-1 and TRBJ2-3, with TRBD2 matching 7 bases. With 4 bases clipped from V and 1 base from J, the junction kept 6 bases outside the gene matches. The CDR3 extends over 15 amino acids. Per germline, CDR1 SGHRS and CDR2 YFSETQ. The CDR3 coding sequence is TGCGCCAGCAGCCCGGCCAGCGGGGGCACAGATACGCAGTATTTT. Translation: CASSPASGGTDTQYF.

This chain joins TRBV30 and TRBJ1-2, with D perhaps matching TRBD1 (5 bases). Germline CDR1 reads GTSNPN; CDR2 reads SVGIG (reference sequence). V lost 4 bases and J lost 2, with 14 bases in between. The CDR3 runs 14 residues. The CDR3 sequence is CAWTSTVTNYGYTF. The CDR3 bases are TGTGCCTGGACATCGACAGTGACAAACTATGGCTACACCTTC. Full variable domain (missing parts from reference TRBV30 and TRBJ1-2): SQTIHQWPATLVQPVGSPLSLECTVEGTSNPNLYWYRQAAGRGLQLLFYSVGIGQISSEVPQNLSASRPQDRQFILSSKKLLLSDSGFYLCAWTSTVTNYGYTFGSGTRLTVV.

This clone was detected a few times. J is TRBJ1-1 and V is TRBV29-1; D might be TRBD1 (6 bases). The germline gives CDR1 SQVTM, CDR2 ANQGSEA. V was shortened by 6 bases and J by 6 bases, with 23 bases between the two germline ends. This CDR3 region has 15 residues. CDR3 in amino acids: CSVGVVTGKGAEAFF. In DNA, the CDR3 is TGCAGCGTCGGAGTAGTCACAGGGAAGGGGGCTGAAGCTTTCTTT.

The rearrangement links TRBV20-1 to TRBJ2-1, with unresolved D. CDR3 size: 11 residues. Germline CDR1 DFQATT, CDR2 SNEGSKA (reference sequence). The CDR3: CTGGLGNEQFF. CDR3 coding DNA: TGCACGGGCGGATTAGGGAATGAGCAGTTCTTC.

This chain uses TRBV7-2 with TRBJ1-1; a possible D gene is TRBD1 (6 bases). The V gene's germline CDR1 is SGHTA and CDR2 FQGNSA. CDR3 length equals 11 residues. V lost 6 bases, J lost 6 bases, and 8 bases lay in between. CDR3 sequence reads: CASSQGPEAFF. For the CDR3, the DNA is TGTGCCAGCAGTCAGGGGCCTGAAGCTTTCTTT.

The chain employs TRBV11-2 and TRBJ1-1; D call uncertain. Germline V gives CDR1 SGHAT, CDR2 FQNNGV. Trimming took off 3 bases at V and 1 base at J, with 12 bases between the two ends. This CDR3 has 15 amino acids. The CDR3 DNA reads as TGTGCCAGCAGCTTCTCCATCCTGGGGAACACTGAAGCTTTCTTT. It translates to CASSFSILGNTEAFF. Full variable domain (remainder filled in from reference TRBV11-2 and TRBJ1-1): EAGVAQSPRYKIIEKRQSVAFWCNPISGHATLYWYQQILGQGPKLLIQFQNNGVVDDSQLPKDRFSAERLKGVDSTLKIQPAKLEDSAVYLCASSFSILGNTEAFFGQGTRLTVV.

This chain links TRBV9 with TRBJ1-2; D may be TRBD1 (5 bases). Per germline, CDR1 SGDLS and CDR2 YYNGEE. Trimming pared 4 bases from V and 8 bases from J, leaving 15 bases between. The CDR3 has 13 amino acids. The CDR3 nucleotides are TGTGCCAGCAGCCCCTTTGGGGGGTTGGGCTACACCTTC. Translation gives CASSPFGGLGYTF.

This rearrangement joins TRBV15 to TRBJ1-6, with 7 bases aligning to TRBD1. J was trimmed by 9 bases and V by 1 base; bases with no gene match: 9. Germline-derived CDR1 and CDR2 are LNHNV and YYDKDF (reference sequence). The CDR3 runs to 16 residues. CDR3 protein: CATSRGLAGGGSPLHF. The CDR3 nucleotides are TGTGCCACCAGCAGAGGTTTGGCAGGGGGTGGTTCACCCCTCCACTTT.

The chain is built from TRBV19 and TRBJ2-3; 13 bases align to TRBD2. The CDR3 is 17 amino acids. Per the germline V gene, CDR1 is LNHDA and CDR2 is SQIVND (reference sequence). J gave up 0 bases and V 3 bases, and 3 bases lay outside the gene matches. The CDR3 DNA is TGTGCCAGTAGTATGGGACTAGCGGGGATTAGCACAGATACGCAGTATTTT. Its protein product is CASSMGLAGISTDTQYF.

This chain joins TRBV4-2 and TRBJ1-2, with TRBD1 as a possible D gene (6 bases). The germline V gene encodes CDR1 LGHNA and CDR2 YNFKEQ. The V and J ends lost 4 bases and 2 bases respectively, with 17 bases between them. The CDR3 loop spans 16 amino acids. The CDR3 loop is CASSLYPGQSNYGYTF. In DNA form, the CDR3 reads TGTGCCAGCAGCCTTTATCCGGGACAATCGAACTATGGCTACACCTTC.

This clone showed up just a few times. This chain connects TRBV24-1 to TRBJ2-1, with TRBD2 matching 8 bases. Germline V lookup: CDR1 KGHDR, CDR2 SFDVKD. The CDR3 has 15 residues. With V trimmed by 2 bases and J by 9 bases, 8 bases remained unmatched. The CDR3 loop reads CATSDSPAGVSEQFF. The CDR3, as DNA: TGTGCCACCAGTGATTCTCCAGCGGGAGTTAGTGAGCAGTTCTTC.

The chain links TRBV4-2 to TRBJ1-6, with D possibly matching TRBD1 (5 bases). The germline V and J ends were trimmed by 0 bases and 5 bases, with 11 bases remaining between them. The germline CDR1 and CDR2 sequences are LGHNA and YNFKEQ. The CDR3 contains 16 residues. This CDR3 reads CASSQDGTENNSPLHF. The CDR3 DNA is TGTGCCAGCAGCCAAGATGGGACGGAGAATAATTCACCCCTCCACTTT.

The chain recombines TRBV27 with TRBJ2-5, with D tentatively TRBD2 (5 bases). The CDR3 covers 15 residues. Looked up from germline, CDR1 is MNHEY and CDR2 is SMNVEV (reference sequence). V shed 6 bases and J shed 5 bases, with 19 bases lying between them. This CDR3 reads CASRSRATYAETQYF. In DNA form, the CDR3 reads TGTGCCAGCAGGTCGCGGGCCACCTACGCGGAGACCCAGTACTTC.

The table lists this clone with a count of one. The chain has TRBV10-2 and TRBJ2-7, with D possibly TRBD1 on 6 matching bases. V was cut by 11 bases and J by 2 bases, with 13 bases left in between. The germline V gene encodes CDR1 WSHSY and CDR2 SAAADI. This CDR3 has 12 residues. The CDR3 sequence is CAVADSTYEQYF. CDR3 sequence (DNA): TGCGCCGTTGCGGACAGTACCTACGAGCAGTACTTC.

V usage is TRBV28 and J usage is TRBJ1-1; D is undetermined. This CDR3 comprises 16 residues. The germline CDR1 and CDR2 sequences are MDHEN and SYDVKM. Trimming removed 5 bases from V and 2 bases from J, with 18 bases in between. The CDR3 DNA reads TGTGCCAGCAGTCCGTCTATAGGCAGTAGAAACACTGAAGCTTTCTTT. This translates into CASSPSIGSRNTEAFF. The whole variable domain, remainder taken from reference TRBV28 and TRBJ1-1, is DVKVTQSSRYLVKRTGEKVFLECVQDMDHENMFWYRQDPGLGLRLIYFSYDVKMKEKGDIPEGYSVSREKKERFSLILESASTNQTSMYLCASSPSIGSRNTEAFFGQGTRLTVV.

This chain links TRBV18 with TRBJ2-4; 7 bases match TRBD1. The CDR3 is 16 amino acids. J was trimmed by 0 bases and V by 3 bases; bases with no gene match: 5. CDR1 is KGHSH, CDR2 LQKENI, per germline. This CDR3 is CASSPTGTLAKNIQYF. The CDR3, as DNA: TGTGCCAGCTCACCGACAGGGACCTTAGCCAAAAACATTCAGTACTTC.

This CDR3 is CASSEGRDLAGVVYEQYF. The CDR3 nucleotides are TGTGCCAGCAGTGAAGGGAGGGATCTAGCGGGAGTGGTCTACGAGCAGTACTTC. This sequence joins TRBV2 and TRBJ2-7; TRBD2 matches 10 bases. J was trimmed by 3 bases and V by 1 base; bases with no gene match: 12. Germline V gene sequence: CDR1 SNHLY, CDR2 FYNNEI. The CDR3 has 18 amino acids.

The V and J genes are TRBV29-1 and TRBJ2-7; 9 bases line up with TRBD2. Germline assignment: CDR1 SQVTM and CDR2 ANQGSEA. Unmatched junction bases numbered 3, after V lost 1 base and J lost 2 bases. This CDR3 comprises 14 residues. Here the CDR3 reads CSVEVAGDTYEQYF. CDR3 sequence (DNA): TGCAGCGTTGAAGTAGCGGGAGACACCTACGAGCAGTACTTC.